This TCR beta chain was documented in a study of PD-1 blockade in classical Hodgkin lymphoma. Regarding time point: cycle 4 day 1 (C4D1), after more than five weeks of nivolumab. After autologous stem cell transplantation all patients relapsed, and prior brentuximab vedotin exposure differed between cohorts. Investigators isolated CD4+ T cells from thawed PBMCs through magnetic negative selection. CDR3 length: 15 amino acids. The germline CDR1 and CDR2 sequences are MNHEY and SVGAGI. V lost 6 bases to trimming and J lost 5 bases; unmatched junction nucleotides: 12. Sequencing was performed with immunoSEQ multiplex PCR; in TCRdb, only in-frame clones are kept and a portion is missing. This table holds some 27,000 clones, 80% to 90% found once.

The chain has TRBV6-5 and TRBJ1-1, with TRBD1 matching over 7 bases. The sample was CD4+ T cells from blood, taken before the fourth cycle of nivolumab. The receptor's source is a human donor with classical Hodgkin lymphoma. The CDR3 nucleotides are TGTGCCAGCAGGACAACAGGGGCGAAGGATACTGAAGCTTTCTTT. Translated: CASRTTGAKDTEAFF.